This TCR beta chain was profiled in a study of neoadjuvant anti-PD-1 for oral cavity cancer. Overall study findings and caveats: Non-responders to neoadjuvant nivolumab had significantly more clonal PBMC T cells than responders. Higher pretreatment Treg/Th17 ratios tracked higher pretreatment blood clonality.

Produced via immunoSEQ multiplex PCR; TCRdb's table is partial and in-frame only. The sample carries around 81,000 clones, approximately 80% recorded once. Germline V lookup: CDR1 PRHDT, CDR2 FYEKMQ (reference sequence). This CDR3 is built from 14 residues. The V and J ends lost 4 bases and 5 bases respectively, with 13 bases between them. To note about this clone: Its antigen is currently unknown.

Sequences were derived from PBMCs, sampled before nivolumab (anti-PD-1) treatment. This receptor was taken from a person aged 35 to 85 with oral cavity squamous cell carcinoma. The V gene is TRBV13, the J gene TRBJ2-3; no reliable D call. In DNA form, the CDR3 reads TGTGCCAGCAGCTATGGGATCAGCGTAGATACGCAGTATTTT. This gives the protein CASSYGISVDTQYF.